Following are 17 T cell receptor beta chains from one sample sequenced in a study of blood T cells in healthy people across ages. Through a sample-barcoded 5' primer and a J-beta primer mix, a second PCR was run for roughly 7 to 12 cycles. MiXCR was run by TCRdb on the 5' RACE reads, yielding one entry per CDR3 protein. The table records 500,000 to 550,000 distinct CDR3 sequences, approximately 25% of them present only once. The same data also went into a second study, on T cells of mothers and their children.

Sequencing input: blood. These receptors all come from a boy younger than 18 in good health.

The rearrangement joins TRBV9 to TRBJ2-3; D might be TRBD1 or TRBD2, each matching 6 bases. Trimming took 1 base from V and 2 from J, leaving 8 bases between them. This CDR3 comprises 14 residues. Germline V gene sequence: CDR1 SGDLS, CDR2 YYNGEE. CDR3 in amino acids: CASSVTGATDTQYF. The CDR3 coding sequence is TGTGCCAGCAGCGTAACGGGGGCCACAGATACGCAGTATTTT.

The rearrangement links TRBV7-9 to TRBJ2-1; 9 bases line up with TRBD1. Germline assignment: CDR1 SEHNR and CDR2 FQNEAQ (reference sequence). The V gene end was trimmed by 3 bases and the J gene end by 8 bases; junction bases not matched to a gene: 8. The CDR3 has 15 amino acids. The DNA of the CDR3 is TGTGCCAGCAGCTTCCCTGGGACAGGGATGCATGAGCAGTTCTTC. Translated: CASSFPGTGMHEQFF.

This clonotype was recorded a few times. The rearrangement uses TRBV27 and TRBJ2-5; D ambiguous. Trimming pared 2 bases from V and 5 bases from J, leaving 9 bases between. The CDR3 covers 13 residues. Germline V CDR1 and CDR2: MNHEY, SMNVEV (reference sequence). CDR3 loop: CASSLRVKETQYF. The CDR3 DNA follows: TGTGCCAGCAGTTTAAGGGTAAAGGAGACCCAGTACTTC.

The chain couples TRBV20-1 to TRBJ2-5; D unclear. Germline V gene lookup returns CDR1 DFQATT and CDR2 SNEGSKA (reference sequence). The CDR3 covers 15 residues. Trimming shortened V by 0 bases and J by 2 bases, and 13 bases separated the two germline ends. The CDR3 nucleotides are TGCAGTGCTAGAGAGGTAGCCAAGCCTCAAGAGACCCAGTACTTC. This encodes CSAREVAKPQETQYF.

This clonotype has only a few counts. This rearrangement joins TRBV6-5 to TRBJ2-7, with D possibly being TRBD1 (6 bases). V was pared by 8 bases and J by 6 bases, with 17 bases between. CDR1 and CDR2 (germline): MNHEY, SVGAGI. The CDR3 extends over 13 amino acids. The CDR3, as DNA: TGTGCCAGCCGCACAGGGAGACCGGGCGAGCAGTACTTC. Encoded protein: CASRTGRPGEQYF.

The V and J genes are TRBV20-1 and TRBJ2-7; 9 bases line up with TRBD2. V shed 0 bases and J 4 bases; nucleotides not matched to a gene: 7. The CDR3 sequence is 15 residues long. CDR1 DFQATT and CDR2 SNEGSKA come from the germline V gene (reference sequence). As DNA, the CDR3 is TGCAGTGCTAGAGAGACTAGCGGAAGAGTGTACGAGCAGTACTTC. Amino acid sequence: CSARETSGRVYEQYF.

The chain's CDR3 is CASSQGSTGSSGNTIYF. The DNA for the CDR3 is TGCGCCAGCAGCCAAGGATCCACGGGATCCTCTGGAAACACCATATATTTT. The chain uses TRBV4-1 and TRBJ1-3; D uncertain. V was clipped by 1 base and J by 0 bases, with 13 bases between them. The CDR3 runs 17 residues. Per germline, CDR1 MGHRA and CDR2 YSYEKL.

The chain is built from TRBV4-2 and TRBJ2-5; possibly TRBD1 for D (6 bases). The better agreement between TRBJ2-7 and the DNA end casts doubt on the J call. The CDR3 extends over 13 amino acids. CDR1 and CDR2 from the germline V gene are LGHNA and YNFKEQ. This chain's CDR3 is CASSGRQVYEQYF. CDR3 DNA: TGTGCCAGCAGCGGACGACAGGTCTACGAGCAGTACTTC.

DNA of the CDR3: TGTGCCTGGAGTGTACCAGATACGCAGTATTTT. Amino acids: CAWSVPDTQYF. The genes are TRBV30 and TRBJ2-3; D unclear. The CDR3 contains 11 residues. V was cut by 0 bases and J by 4 bases, with 2 bases left in between. Germline V gene lookup returns CDR1 GTSNPN and CDR2 SVGIG (reference sequence).

This clonotype came up many times. This chain uses TRBV7-2 with TRBJ2-5; D is ambiguous. The CDR3 runs to 13 residues. V lost 4 bases and J lost 4, with 10 bases in between. CDR1 and CDR2 (germline): SGHTA, FQGNSA. As DNA, the CDR3 is TGTGCCAGCAGCTCCACCCCAGCAGAGACCCAGTACTTC. This codes for CASSSTPAETQYF. The full variable domain, completed using reference TRBV7-2 and TRBJ2-5, is GAGVSQSPSNKVTEKGKDVELRCDPISGHTALYWYRQSLGQGLEFLIYFQGNSAPDKSGLPSDRFSAERTGGSVSTLTIQRTQQEDSAVYLCASSSTPAETQYFGPGTRLLVL.

This clonotype has ten or more counts. The gene calls are TRBV4-3 and TRBJ2-1; a weak D match, TRBD2 (5 bases). CDR1 LGHNA and CDR2 YSLEER come from the germline V gene. Trimming stripped 0 bases from V and 9 bases from J, with 12 bases between. CDR3 length: 14 amino acids. CDR3 amino acids: CASSQERAAGEQFF. The CDR3 DNA follows: TGCGCCAGCAGCCAAGAAAGGGCGGCGGGTGAGCAGTTCTTC.

This clonotype was counted a few times. This chain joins TRBV12-3 or TRBV12-4 and TRBJ1-2, with 11 bases that match TRBD1. The V segment lost 6 bases and the J segment 4 bases; nucleotides outside the gene matches: 10. The CDR3 spans 16 residues. Here the CDR3 DNA reads TGTGCCAGCAGCCCGGGACAGGGGGTGGGCGGCTATGGCTACACCTTC. Translation: CASSPGQGVGGYGYTF.

This clonotype came up a few times. The rearrangement uses TRBV19 and TRBJ1-1; a possible D gene is TRBD1 (5 bases). Per germline, CDR1 LNHDA and CDR2 SQIVND (reference sequence). This CDR3 is 14 amino acids long. The ends were cut back, 7 bases at V and 10 bases at J, with 22 bases in the middle. CDR3 DNA: TGTGCCAGTACCATGGGTGGGGCGCTTCTAGGAGCTTTCTTT. Its protein product is CASTMGGALLGAFF.

The V gene is TRBV11-2, the J gene TRBJ1-1; D remains unclear. The CDR3 has 14 amino acids. Per the germline V gene, CDR1 is SGHAT and CDR2 is FQNNGV. Trimming pared 1 base from V and 1 base from J, leaving 7 bases between. DNA for the CDR3: TGTGCCAGCAGCTTAGTTAAGGGGAACACTGAAGCTTTCTTT. Its translation is CASSLVKGNTEAFF.

V gene TRBV7-3 combines with J gene TRBJ1-1, with a weak D call TRBD1 (5 bases). CDR3 length equals 12 residues. Germline CDR1 is SGHTA and CDR2 is FQGTGA. V shed 5 bases and J shed 9 bases, with 13 bases lying between them. The CDR3 coding sequence is TGTGCCAGCAGCCCTGGGGAGGGGAAAGCTTTCTTT. It specifies CASSPGEGKAFF. Drawing the rest from reference TRBV7-3 and TRBJ1-1, the complete variable domain is GAGVSQTPSNKVTEKGKYVELRCDPISGHTALYWYRQSLGQGPEFLIYFQGTGAADDSGLPNDRFFAVRPEGSVSTLKIQRTERGDSAVYLCASSPGEGKAFFGQGTRLTVV.

This chain joins TRBV4-1 and TRBJ2-6; D may correspond to TRBD1 or TRBD2 (6 bases each). Germline V lookup: CDR1 MGHRA, CDR2 YSYEKL. Trimming took 4 bases from V and 0 from J, leaving 19 bases between them. This CDR3 has 19 amino acids. The CDR3 here is CASSPALGGSVSGANVLTF. CDR3 nucleotide sequence: TGCGCCAGCAGCCCAGCGCTGGGGGGCTCCGTCTCTGGGGCCAACGTCCTGACTTTC.

In this sample, this clonotype turned up many times. The chain is built from TRBV29-1 and TRBJ1-1; D unresolved. The CDR3 extends over 10 amino acids. V lost 7 bases to trimming and J lost 5 bases, with 8 bases between them. Germline assignment: CDR1 SQVTM and CDR2 ANQGSEA. The CDR3 DNA reads TGCAGCGCTGACTGGACTGAAGCTTTCTTT. Translating gives CSADWTEAFF.